One and the same sample provided the 24 T cell receptor beta chains below, sequenced in a study of blood T cells in healthy people across ages. The second PCR ran roughly 7 to 11 cycles with a sample-barcoded 5' primer and J-beta primers. TCRdb reprocessed the 5' RACE reads with MiXCR, giving one entry per CDR3 protein. The sample has about 1.8 million distinct CDR3 sequences, about 50% seen once; the top ten hold 2.1%. The sample comprised blood. The source of these receptors is a woman aged 40 to 49 in good health.

This chain links TRBV9 with TRBJ2-1; TRBD2 matches at 11 bases. Germline assignment: CDR1 SGDLS and CDR2 YYNGEE. V lost 3 bases and J lost 7; bases outside the gene matches: 12. This CDR3 spans 17 amino acids. The CDR3 nucleotides read TGTGCCAGCAGCGCGAGTTATAGCGGGGGGGCTCGGAATGAGCAGTTCTTC. Its protein product is CASSASYSGGARNEQFF. Filled out from reference TRBV9 and TRBJ2-1, the complete variable domain reads DSGVTQTPKHLITATGQRVTLRCSPRSGDLSVYWYQQSLDQGLQFLIQYYNGEERAKGNILERFSAQQFPDLHSELNLSSLELGDSALYFCASSASYSGGARNEQFFGPGTRLTVL.

The V and J genes are TRBV20-1 and TRBJ2-3; 8 bases align to TRBD1. The CDR3 extends over 15 amino acids. V gave up 5 bases and J gave up 0 bases; unmatched junction bases: 7. Germline lookup yields CDR1 DFQATT and CDR2 SNEGSKA (reference sequence). This chain's CDR3 is CSAPGQGASTDTQYF. The CDR3 coding sequence is TGCAGTGCTCCCGGGCAGGGGGCTAGCACAGATACGCAGTATTTT.

V gene TRBV11-1 combines with J gene TRBJ2-7, with 8 bases aligning to TRBD1. Germline V lookup: CDR1 SGHAT, CDR2 FQDESV (reference sequence). The CDR3 is 17 residues long. The junction had 13 bases not matched to a gene; V was cut back by 6 bases and J by 0 bases. In DNA, the CDR3 is TGTGCCAGCAGTCTTACGGGTGGACAGGGACCCTCCTACGAGCAGTACTTC. This translates into CASSLTGGQGPSYEQYF.

This clonotype showed up just a few times. The rearrangement uses TRBV6-2 or TRBV6-3 and TRBJ2-1, with TRBD1 identical over 10 bases. V lost 4 bases to trimming and J lost 5 bases; unmatched junction nucleotides: 5. The germline V gene encodes CDR1 MNHEY and CDR2 SVGEGT. The CDR3 is 15 residues long. The CDR3 reads CASSFDGTGDNEQFF. CDR3 DNA: TGTGCCAGCAGTTTCGACGGGACAGGGGACAATGAGCAGTTCTTC.

V is TRBV20-1 and J is TRBJ2-1, with 7 bases lining up with TRBD2. The CDR3 runs to 15 residues. CDR1 and CDR2 from the germline V gene are DFQATT and SNEGSKA (reference sequence). The ends lost 2 bases at V and 4 bases at J; junction bases unmatched: 8. Here the CDR3 reads CSARRPSGWYNEQFF. CDR3 coding DNA: TGCAGTGCTAGACGGCCTAGCGGATGGTACAATGAGCAGTTCTTC.

J is TRBJ2-1 and V is TRBV5-1; 9 bases align to TRBD1. CDR3 length equals 16 residues. The V gene's germline CDR1 is SGHRS and CDR2 YFSETQ. Trimming took 4 bases from V and 1 from J; bases not matched to a gene: 6. In nucleotides, the CDR3 is TGCGCCAGCAGCGCCCGGGACAGGGTATCCTACAATGAGCAGTTCTTC. Its translation: CASSARDRVSYNEQFF.

This rearrangement joins TRBV5-1 to TRBJ1-2; D ambiguous. CDR3 length: 13 residues. The germline V gene has CDR1 SGHRS and CDR2 YFSETQ. V was shortened by 0 bases and J by 7 bases, with 10 bases between the two germline ends. The CDR3 sequence: CASSLDGEVGYTF. The CDR3 nucleotides read TGCGCCAGCAGCTTGGACGGGGAAGTTGGCTACACCTTC.

This clonotype appeared once. V usage is TRBV27 and J usage is TRBJ2-1; 11 bases match TRBD2. In germline, CDR1 is MNHEY, CDR2 SMNVEV (reference sequence). V lost 3 bases, J lost 9 bases, and 7 bases stayed unmatched. CDR3 length: 15 residues. CDR3 sequence: CASSFAASGGFEQFF. CDR3 in DNA: TGTGCCAGCAGTTTTGCAGCTAGCGGGGGGTTTGAGCAGTTCTTC.

J is TRBJ2-5 and V is TRBV20-1, with a possible D match to TRBD1 (6 bases). Trimming took off 0 bases at V and 5 bases at J, with 25 bases between the two ends. This CDR3 has 18 residues. Germline V CDR1 and CDR2: DFQATT, SNEGSKA (reference sequence). The CDR3 protein is CSARDFHRPPGEGETQYF. CDR3 nucleotide sequence: TGCAGTGCTAGAGATTTTCATAGACCCCCAGGGGAAGGGGAGACCCAGTACTTC.

V and J are TRBV5-1 and TRBJ1-4, with a weak D call TRBD1 (5 bases). This CDR3 has 14 amino acids. Trimming cost V 0 bases and J 8 bases, with 11 bases left between them. CDR1 is SGHRS, CDR2 YFSETQ, per germline. For the CDR3, the DNA is TGCGCCAGCAGCTTGGCTGGGGGTCGCGAAAAACTGTTTTTT. Encoded protein: CASSLAGGREKLFF.

In its sample, this clonotype was seen a few times. V gene TRBV20-1 combines with J gene TRBJ2-4; possibly TRBD1 or TRBD2 for D (7 bases each). Germline CDR1 is DFQATT and CDR2 is SNEGSKA (reference sequence). The CDR3 runs to 18 residues. V lost 1 base and J 0 bases, leaving 19 bases between the germline ends. The CDR3 sequence is CSARALQGGPLAKNIQYF. Here the CDR3 DNA reads TGCAGTGCTAGAGCCCTCCAGGGGGGGCCGTTAGCCAAAAACATTCAGTACTTC.

This chain links TRBV7-2 with TRBJ2-4; a weak D match, TRBD2 (5 bases). Germline lookup yields CDR1 SGHTA and CDR2 FQGNSA. V lost 1 base, J lost 13 bases, and 20 bases lay in between. The length of the CDR3 is 15 residues. CDR3 loop: CTSSLVTRGVGEQYF. The CDR3 DNA follows: TGTACCAGCAGCTTAGTGACGAGAGGAGTCGGGGAGCAGTACTTC.

Only a few counts were recorded for this clonotype. This chain uses TRBV27 with TRBJ2-1; TRBD2 aligns across 11 bases. CDR1 and CDR2 (germline): MNHEY, SMNVEV (reference sequence). V lost 6 bases and J lost 4; bases outside the gene matches: 8. The CDR3 runs to 16 residues. This CDR3 is CASSPWGTSGYNEQFF. CDR3 DNA: TGTGCCAGCAGCCCTTGGGGGACTAGCGGTTACAATGAGCAGTTCTTC.

This chain links TRBV25-1 with TRBJ2-3, with 7 bases identical to TRBD1. This CDR3 spans 14 amino acids. Germline loops: CDR1 MGHDK, CDR2 SYGVNS. Trimming at V came to 9 bases and at J to 6 bases, leaving 12 bases not matched to a gene. The CDR3 loop reads CARPGQVEADTQYF. In DNA, the CDR3 is TGTGCCAGACCCGGACAGGTTGAGGCCGATACGCAGTATTTT.

This clonotype has a handful of counts. The CDR3 sequence: CSASPPTDSTDTQYF. The CDR3 nucleotides are TGCAGTGCTAGCCCCCCGACAGATAGCACAGATACGCAGTATTTT. The genes are TRBV20-1 and TRBJ2-3; a possible D gene is TRBD1 (5 bases). The V gene's germline CDR1 is DFQATT and CDR2 SNEGSKA (reference sequence). The CDR3 spans 15 residues. V lost 3 bases, J lost 0 bases, and 13 bases lay in between.

This clonotype was detected once. The chain has TRBV28 and TRBJ2-1, with D hard to call. The V end lost 9 bases, the J end lost 8 bases, and 11 bases lay between the germline ends. From germline, CDR1 is MDHEN and CDR2 SYDVKM. The CDR3 spans 11 residues. The CDR3 protein is CASRVEHEQFF. CDR3 bases: TGTGCCAGTCGAGTTGAGCATGAGCAGTTCTTC.

This chain joins TRBV7-2 and TRBJ1-2; 9 positions match TRBD1. Losses at the gene ends were 3 bases for V and 0 bases for J; bases not matched to a gene: 8. This CDR3 comprises 17 residues. CDR1 is SGHTA, CDR2 FQGNSA, per germline. Written as DNA, the CDR3 is TGTGCCAGCAGCTTCTGGGGGACAGGGACTACTAACTATGGCTACACCTTC. It specifies CASSFWGTGTTNYGYTF.

The gene calls are TRBV24-1 and TRBJ2-1, with D perhaps TRBD1 (5 bases). The germline V gene has CDR1 KGHDR and CDR2 SFDVKD. This CDR3 has 14 residues. Trimming stripped 5 bases from V and 7 bases from J, with 14 bases between. The CDR3 region has the DNA TGTGCCACCAGTGTCGATGGGGCAAATAATGAGCAGTTCTTC. It yields the protein CATSVDGANNEQFF.

This chain joins TRBV3-1 and TRBJ2-4; D remains ambiguous. V was pared by 4 bases and J by 12 bases, with 19 bases between. There are 14 residues in the CDR3. Germline lookup yields CDR1 LGHDT and CDR2 YNNKEL (reference sequence). The CDR3 sequence is CASSLLRLQETQYF. CDR3 in DNA: TGTGCCAGCAGCCTTCTCCGCCTCCAAGAGACTCAGTACTTC.

This chain connects TRBV20-1 to TRBJ1-1, with TRBD1 as a possible D gene (5 bases). The germline V gene has CDR1 DFQATT and CDR2 SNEGSKA (reference sequence). V was cut by 5 bases and J by 7 bases, with 11 bases left in between. CDR3 length equals 11 residues. CDR3 in DNA: TGCAGTGCTCCTGACAGCGGTGAAGCTTTCTTT. Residues: CSAPDSGEAFF.

The chain uses TRBV7-2 and TRBJ1-5; D might be TRBD1 (6 bases). This CDR3 has 12 amino acids. V gave up 5 bases and J gave up 11 bases, with 13 bases separating them. The germline CDR1 and CDR2 sequences are SGHTA and FQGNSA. For the CDR3, the DNA is TGTGCCAGCAGCCGCGACGGACAGTCCCAGCATTTT. It codes for CASSRDGQSQHF.

A remark on this clonotype: A junction boundary mismatches the germline segment, possibly from a read error. The J gene is TRBJ2-1, the V gene TRBV7-2, with D possibly matching TRBD2 (6 bases). Germline-derived CDR1 and CDR2 are SGHTA and FQGNSA. The CDR3 is made up of 14 amino acids. CDR3 residues: CASSSDRRGGEQFF. The CDR3 DNA reads as TGCGCCAGCAGCTCAGATAGGCGGGGTGGTGAGCAGTTCTTC.

The gene calls are TRBV4-1 and TRBJ1-6; 11 positions agree with TRBD1. The CDR3 is 17 amino acids. Trimming removed 4 bases from V and 7 bases from J; junction bases left unmatched: 9. In germline, CDR1 is MGHRA, CDR2 YSYEKL. The CDR3 DNA is TGCGCCAGCAGCCCAGTTGGACAGGGGGCGAGCAATTCACCCCTCCACTTT. This translates into CASSPVGQGASNSPLHF.

The chain links TRBV4-3 to TRBJ1-2, with D hard to call. V was clipped by 1 base and J by 8 bases, with 14 bases between them. Germline V gives CDR1 LGHNA, CDR2 YSLEER. CDR3 length equals 14 residues. DNA of the CDR3: TGCGCCAGCAGCCAAGGGGCGGGTTCGGGGGGCTACACCTTC. This sequence encodes CASSQGAGSGGYTF.